The 7 T cell receptor beta chains below were found in one sample sequenced in a study of blood T cells in healthy people across ages (dated by TCRdb to the mid-2010s). The library was built by means of 5' RACE. TCRdb shows the sequencer as Illumina HiSeq 2500. A second PCR of about 6 to 11 cycles was performed with a sample-barcoded 5' primer and a J-beta primer mix. TCRdb redid the processing of the public reads, applying fastp at Q25 and MiXCR, and retained in-frame beta chains. All rows with the same CDR3 protein become a single entry with the most common DNA and genes. The sample profile shows roughly 800,000 distinct CDR3 sequences; 36% of them were found once. Under 15% of the sample rests with the top ten. Sequenced input: blood. The source is a man aged 18 to 30 in good health.

Regarding this clonotype: The germline gene is not matched at one end of the junction; a read error may be the cause. This chain uses TRBV4-3 with TRBJ2-2; D not resolved. The V gene's germline CDR1 is LGHNA and CDR2 YSLEER. This CDR3 spans 14 amino acids. The DNA for the CDR3 is TGCGCCAGCAGTCAAGAGTACGCAGGCGGGGAGCTGTTTTTT. Its protein product is CASSQEYAGGELFF.

Points on this clonotype: Being one base from a much bigger clone, this may be a read error. The chain has TRBV27 and TRBJ2-1; 9 positions match TRBD1. CDR3 length: 16 residues. CDR1 and CDR2 from the germline V gene are MNHEY and SMNVEV (reference sequence). The V gene end was trimmed by 3 bases and the J gene end by 7 bases; junction bases not matched to a gene: 10. The CDR3 region is CASSFSDHGQGNEQFF. CDR3 in DNA: TGTGCCAGCAGTTTCTCCGACCACGGACAGGGGAATGAGCAGTTCTTC.

The chain combines TRBV7-2 with TRBJ2-2; a possible D gene is TRBD2 (5 bases). Looked up from germline, CDR1 is SGHTA and CDR2 is FQGNSA. The CDR3 totals 13 residues. Between the trimmed V and J ends, which lost 7 bases and 1 base, there was a span of 7 bases. The CDR3 reads CASTGKNTGELFF. CDR3 nucleotide sequence: TGTGCCAGCACGGGGAAGAACACCGGGGAGCTGTTTTTT.

V usage is TRBV18 and J usage is TRBJ2-4; D possibly uses TRBD1 or TRBD2 (5 bases each). Near its end, the DNA agrees better with TRBJ2-7, so the J call may be wrong. CDR1 and CDR2 (germline): KGHSH, LQKENI. The CDR3 has 13 residues. The CDR3 sequence is CASALDRDVEQYF. Written as DNA, the CDR3 is TGTGCCAGCGCACTCGACCGGGACGTCGAGCAGTACTTC.

In its sample, this clonotype was seen many times. In DNA, the CDR3 is TGTGCCAGCACTTCGGGGCTAGCGGGAGATACGCAGTATTTT. This sequence encodes CASTSGLAGDTQYF. This chain joins TRBV12-3 or TRBV12-4 and TRBJ2-3; 8 bases agree with TRBD2. With V trimmed by 7 bases and J by 5 bases, 8 bases remained unmatched. The CDR3 covers 14 residues.

On this clonotype: Sequence at one end of the junction differs from germline and may be a read error. The CDR3 region has the DNA TGTGCCAGCAGCAACAGCAATTCACCCCCCCACTTT. This gives the protein CASSNSNSPPHF. The rearrangement joins TRBV6-2 or TRBV6-3 to TRBJ1-6, with D unclear. This CDR3 is 12 amino acids long. Germline V gene lookup returns CDR1 MNHEY and CDR2 SVGEGT.

This clonotype was seen just once. A much larger clone lies one base from this, so it may be a read error. The V gene is TRBV4-3, the J gene TRBJ2-1; a weak D match, TRBD2 (6 bases). The V and J ends lost 4 bases and 3 bases respectively, with 13 bases between them. The CDR3 has 15 amino acids. The germline V gene has CDR1 LGHNA and CDR2 YSLEER. The CDR3 coding sequence is TGCGCCAGCAGCCGCACGACTAGAAACTACAATGAGCAGTTCTTC. As protein: CASSRTTRNYNEQFF.